This T cell receptor (beta chain) was recorded in a study of blood T cell repertoires in COVID-19 (dated by TCRdb to the early 2020s). In the study overall: Collaborator samples came from the United States, Italy and Spain and covered acute and convalescent phases of COVID-19. Sample metadata almost always included a de-identified subject ID, COVID-19 status, age in years and sex. Subjects who had been exposed to COVID-19, were actively infected with it, or had recovered from it provided the deeply sampled blood TCRbeta repertoires that made up the dataset. Where available, HLA class I and class II types were taken from metadata supplied by the sample provider and were not determined by assay-based typing. The material from the prospective study consisted of cDNA or gDNA derived from T cells, B-cell-depleted T cells, or PBMCs. The samples were drawn from two sources: the first 160 participants of the ongoing ImmuneRACE study, and some 1,300 subjects contributed by 6 global collaborators. The repertoires were made available in a free public database intended to serve as a resource for research on the immune response to SARS-CoV-2.

Details on this clone: Its antigen target is currently unknown. No per-base quality is available; no much larger clone lies one base away.

TCRbeta CDR3 regions were amplified from genomic DNA by means of the immunoSEQ Assay, a bias-controlled multiplex PCR. Concerning the study's data processing: The number of nucleated cells in each sample was estimated by amplification of reference gene primers within the assay. Sequence reads were collapsed and filtered to measure the absolute abundance of every unique TCRbeta CDR3 rearrangement. Productive Simpson clonality was computed per sample as the square root of Simpson's diversity index over productive rearrangements. Entries here come from immuneACCESS through TCRdb and include only in-frame sequences with V and J called. Some clones fail to appear in such tables; in the studies checked, an unresolved V gene covers under half of the shortfall, and the cause of the remainder is unknown. V and J calls and clone size are given by that table; D and trimming were obtained from the DNA. This sample lists more than 100,000 clones; roughly 87% were detected once. Clones ranked in the top ten supply 3% to 3.5% of the sample.

Whole blood was collected in K2EDTA tubes by collaborating institutions according to the institutions' own protocols. For TCRbeta analysis, collaborators shipped samples as frozen whole blood, isolated PBMCs, or DNA extracted from either of those sample types. Broader findings and caveats from the paper: Clinical and demographic metadata were provided uncurated, with the amount varying by source and participant.

The cysteine opens and the phenylalanine closes a CDR3 of 16 amino acids. Here the CDR3 DNA is all that survives: 48 bases in frame from base 1. V loses 5 bases of germline sequence and J loses 2 bases, and the interval between the two ends is 18 bases. In the germline V gene, CDR1 corresponds to ENHRY and CDR2 to SYGVKD. The chain joins TRBV10-3 to TRBJ1-1; the D region possibly corresponds to TRBD1 (6 bases align). The sequenced sample consisted of peripheral blood. This sequence originates from a man in his forties or fifties in a cohort sampled during active COVID-19. The DNA sequence is given as TGTGCCATCAGTCCCATAGAGGGGGGGATAAACACTGAAGCTTTCTTT. Protein translation: CAISPIEGGINTEAFF.